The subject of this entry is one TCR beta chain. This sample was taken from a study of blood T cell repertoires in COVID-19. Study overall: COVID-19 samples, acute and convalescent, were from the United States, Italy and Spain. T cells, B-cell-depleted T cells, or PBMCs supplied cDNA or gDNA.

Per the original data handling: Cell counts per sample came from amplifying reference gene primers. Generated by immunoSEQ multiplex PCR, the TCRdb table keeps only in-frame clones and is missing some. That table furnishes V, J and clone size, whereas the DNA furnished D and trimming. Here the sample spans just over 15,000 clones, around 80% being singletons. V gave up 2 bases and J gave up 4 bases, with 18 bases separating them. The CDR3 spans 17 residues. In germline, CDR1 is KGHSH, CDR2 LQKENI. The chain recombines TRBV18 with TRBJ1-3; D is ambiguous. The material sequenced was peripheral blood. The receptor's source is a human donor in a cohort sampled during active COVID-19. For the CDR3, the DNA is TGTGCCAGCTCACCAACACCGGGGAGTTTAGGAGGAAACACCATATATTTT. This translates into CASSPTPGSLGGNTIYF.